The sequence of this TCR beta chain was determined in a study of blood T cell repertoires in COVID-19. Whole-study context: Sources were T cells, B-cell-depleted T cells, or PBMCs; the material itself was cDNA or gDNA.

In the original workflow: Counts of nucleated cells, estimated from reference gene primer amplification, were obtained. Assay: immunoSEQ multiplex PCR; the TCRdb copy retains only in-frame clones and omits some. Clonal size and the V and J genes are those of that table, whereas D and trimming came from the DNA. The sample yields about 240,000 clones, roughly 85% seen once. The sample taken for sequencing was peripheral blood. The sequence was obtained from a woman aged 18-30 years with acute or convalescent COVID-19.

CDR3 sequence reads: CASSGSGTANQPQHF. The CDR3 nucleotides read TGTGCCAGTAGTGGCTCCGGGACAGCAAATCAGCCCCAGCATTTT. The chain recombines TRBV19 with TRBJ1-5; 7 bases fit TRBD1. J gave up 4 bases and V 5 bases, and 8 bases lay outside the gene matches. Germline values: CDR1 LNHDA, CDR2 SQIVND (reference sequence). The CDR3 is 15 amino acids.